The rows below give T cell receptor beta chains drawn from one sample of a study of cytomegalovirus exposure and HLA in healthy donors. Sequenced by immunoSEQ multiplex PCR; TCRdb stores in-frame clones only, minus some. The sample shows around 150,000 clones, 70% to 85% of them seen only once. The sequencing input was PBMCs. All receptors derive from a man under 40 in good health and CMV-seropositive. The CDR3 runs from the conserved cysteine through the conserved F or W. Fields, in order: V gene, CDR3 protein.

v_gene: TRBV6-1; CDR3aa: CASSDRVEQYF
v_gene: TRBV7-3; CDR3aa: CASNPTGLADSYEQYF
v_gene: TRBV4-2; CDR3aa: CASSQRLAGGFSTDTQYF
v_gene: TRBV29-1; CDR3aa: CSGQGSTGRQAEAFF
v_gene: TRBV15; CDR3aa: CATSSVAGGGETQYF
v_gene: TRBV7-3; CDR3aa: CASSGTGVGGYTF
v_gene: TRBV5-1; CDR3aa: CASSLAGQQNTIYF
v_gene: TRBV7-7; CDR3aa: CASSLTIKAGGELFF
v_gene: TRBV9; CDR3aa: CASSVGAGSSYEQYF
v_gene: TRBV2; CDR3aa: CASSEGDITEAFF
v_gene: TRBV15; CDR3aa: CATSRDHRDYEQYF
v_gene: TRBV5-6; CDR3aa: CASSPGTGGFDYGYTF
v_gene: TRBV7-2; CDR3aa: CASSPQGTDTQYF
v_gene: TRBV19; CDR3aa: CASSKQAATYEQYF
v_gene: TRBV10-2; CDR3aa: CASSFDRGNQPQHF
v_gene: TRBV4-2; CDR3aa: CASSLGRRQPQHF
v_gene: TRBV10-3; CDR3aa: CASGQGENIQYF
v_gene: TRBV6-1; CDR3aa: CASSDQGAKDTQYF
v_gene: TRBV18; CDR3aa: CASSPPSRGYEQYF
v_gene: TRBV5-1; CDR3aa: CASQTGGAEGANVLTF
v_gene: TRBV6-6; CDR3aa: CASSYLSTSGSNEQFF
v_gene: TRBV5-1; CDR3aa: CASSLDSRGLNTEAFF
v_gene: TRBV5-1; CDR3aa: CASSLQGEQYF
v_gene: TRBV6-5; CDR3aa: CASSSSSDTQYF
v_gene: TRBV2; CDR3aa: CASNPGGNTEAFF
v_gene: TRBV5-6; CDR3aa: CASRSEGTTTYEQYF
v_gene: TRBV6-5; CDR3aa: CASSSSGQSYTF
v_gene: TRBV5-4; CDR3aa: CASSLGAQGVNTEAFF
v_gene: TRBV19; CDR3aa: CASIRDTSYNEQFF
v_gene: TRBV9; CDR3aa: CASSVSGGVNEQFF
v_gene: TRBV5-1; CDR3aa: CASSSIPGAYNEQFF
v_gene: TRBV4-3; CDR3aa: CASSQDLLPDTQYF
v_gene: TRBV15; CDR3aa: CATSRDHWGEDTEAFF
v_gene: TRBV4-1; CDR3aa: CASSQVMYYQPQHF
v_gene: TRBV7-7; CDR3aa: CASSLTGGTEAFF
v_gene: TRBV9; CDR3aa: CASSPGQVRGRTDTQYF
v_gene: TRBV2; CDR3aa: CASQTGAFSSTNEKLFF
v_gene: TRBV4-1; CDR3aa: CASSRDRTSGTQRTDTQYF
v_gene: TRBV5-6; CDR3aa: CASSQAGDTQYF
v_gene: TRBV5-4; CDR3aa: CASSLGAAGATYEQYF